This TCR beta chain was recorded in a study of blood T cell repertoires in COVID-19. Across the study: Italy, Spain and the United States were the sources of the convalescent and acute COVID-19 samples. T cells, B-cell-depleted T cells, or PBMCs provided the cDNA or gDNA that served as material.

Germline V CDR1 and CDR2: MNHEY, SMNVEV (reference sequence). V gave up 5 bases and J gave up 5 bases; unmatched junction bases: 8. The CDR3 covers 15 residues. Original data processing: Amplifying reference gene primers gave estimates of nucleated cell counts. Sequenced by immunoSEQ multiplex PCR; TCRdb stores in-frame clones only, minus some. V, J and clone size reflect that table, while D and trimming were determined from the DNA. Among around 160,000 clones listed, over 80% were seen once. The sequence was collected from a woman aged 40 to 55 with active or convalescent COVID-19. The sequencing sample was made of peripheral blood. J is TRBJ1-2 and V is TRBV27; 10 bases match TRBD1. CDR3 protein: CASSPRQGARYGYTF. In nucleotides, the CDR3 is TGTGCCAGCAGTCCACGACAGGGGGCTCGTTATGGCTACACCTTC.